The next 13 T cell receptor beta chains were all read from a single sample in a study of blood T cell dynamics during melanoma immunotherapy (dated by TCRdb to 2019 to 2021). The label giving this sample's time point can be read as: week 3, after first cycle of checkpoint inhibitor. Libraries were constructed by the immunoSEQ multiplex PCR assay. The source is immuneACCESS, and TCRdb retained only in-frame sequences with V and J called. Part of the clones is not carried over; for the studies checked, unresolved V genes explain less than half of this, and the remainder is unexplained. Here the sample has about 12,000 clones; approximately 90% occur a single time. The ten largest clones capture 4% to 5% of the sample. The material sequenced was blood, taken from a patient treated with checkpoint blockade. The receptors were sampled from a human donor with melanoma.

The CDR3 reads CASSPWGNAGQPQHF. In DNA, the CDR3 is TGTGCCAGTAGCCCCTGGGGGAATGCGGGTCAGCCCCAGCATTTT. The chain recombines TRBV19 with TRBJ1-5; tentatively, D is TRBD1 (5 bases). Germline V gene sequence: CDR1 LNHDA, CDR2 SQIVND (reference sequence). The CDR3 has 15 residues. Trimming removed 6 bases from V and 6 bases from J, with 18 bases in between.

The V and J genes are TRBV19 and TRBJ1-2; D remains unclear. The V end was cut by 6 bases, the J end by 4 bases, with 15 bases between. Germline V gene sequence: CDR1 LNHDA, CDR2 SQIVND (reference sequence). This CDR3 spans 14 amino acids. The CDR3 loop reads CASRMAGDTYGYTF. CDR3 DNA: TGTGCCAGTAGGATGGCAGGCGACACCTATGGCTACACCTTC.

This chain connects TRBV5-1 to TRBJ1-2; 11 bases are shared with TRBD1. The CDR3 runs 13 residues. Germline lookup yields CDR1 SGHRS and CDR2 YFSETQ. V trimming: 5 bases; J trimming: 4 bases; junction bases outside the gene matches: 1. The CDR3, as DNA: TGCGCCAGCAGGGGACAGGGGGGCTATGGCTACACCTTC. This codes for CASRGQGGYGYTF. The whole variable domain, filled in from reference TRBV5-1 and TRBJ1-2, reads KAGVTQTPRYLIKTRGQQVTLSCSPISGHRSVSWYQQTPGQGLQFLFEYFSETQRNKGNFPGRFSGRQFSNSRSEMNVSTLELGDSALYLCASRGQGGYGYTFGSGTRLTVV.

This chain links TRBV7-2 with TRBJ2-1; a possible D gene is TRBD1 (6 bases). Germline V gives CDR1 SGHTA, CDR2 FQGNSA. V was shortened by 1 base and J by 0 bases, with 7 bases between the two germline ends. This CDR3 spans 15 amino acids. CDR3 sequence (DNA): TGTGCCAGCAGCTTAGGAGGGGGCTCCTACAATGAGCAGTTCTTC. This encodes CASSLGGGSYNEQFF.

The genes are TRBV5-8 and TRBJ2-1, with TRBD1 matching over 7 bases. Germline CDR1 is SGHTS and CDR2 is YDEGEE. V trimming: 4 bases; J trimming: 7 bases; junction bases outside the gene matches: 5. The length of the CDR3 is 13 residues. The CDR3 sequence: CASSPGQWNEQFF. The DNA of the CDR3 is TGTGCCAGCAGCCCGGGACAGTGGAATGAGCAGTTCTTC.

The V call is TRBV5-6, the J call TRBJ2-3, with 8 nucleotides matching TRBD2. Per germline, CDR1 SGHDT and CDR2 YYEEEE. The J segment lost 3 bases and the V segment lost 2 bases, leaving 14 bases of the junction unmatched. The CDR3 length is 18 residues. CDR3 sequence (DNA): TGTGCCAGCAGCTTTTTTCTACGCCGGGGGGGTAGAACAGATACGCAGTATTTT. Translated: CASSFFLRRGGRTDTQYF.

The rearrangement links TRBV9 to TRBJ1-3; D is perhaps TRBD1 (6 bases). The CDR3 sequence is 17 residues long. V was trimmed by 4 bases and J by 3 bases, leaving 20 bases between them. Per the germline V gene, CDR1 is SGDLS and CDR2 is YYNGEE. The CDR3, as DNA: TGTGCCAGCAGCAGACGTCAGGGGCCTGACGGTGGAAACACCATATATTTT. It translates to CASSRRQGPDGGNTIYF.

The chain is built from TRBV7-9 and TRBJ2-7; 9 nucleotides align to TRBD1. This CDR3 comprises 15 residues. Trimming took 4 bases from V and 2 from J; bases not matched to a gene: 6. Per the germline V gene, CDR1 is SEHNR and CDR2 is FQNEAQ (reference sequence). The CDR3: CASSSGQGITYEQYF. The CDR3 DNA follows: TGTGCCAGCAGCTCGGGACAGGGTATAACCTACGAGCAGTACTTC.

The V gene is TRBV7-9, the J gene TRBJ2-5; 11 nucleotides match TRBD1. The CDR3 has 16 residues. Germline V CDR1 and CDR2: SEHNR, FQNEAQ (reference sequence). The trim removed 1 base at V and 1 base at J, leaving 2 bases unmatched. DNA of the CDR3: TGTGCCAGCAGCTTAGGGGACAGGGGGGCCCAAGAGACCCAGTACTTC. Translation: CASSLGDRGAQETQYF.

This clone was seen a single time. The CDR3 is CAWSRTGGSYEQYF. CDR3 nucleotides: TGTGCCTGGAGTCGGACAGGGGGATCCTACGAGCAGTACTTC. J is TRBJ2-7 and V is TRBV30; 10 bases are shared with TRBD1. The germline gives CDR1 GTSNPN, CDR2 SVGIG (reference sequence). The CDR3 is 14 residues long. Trimming cost V 2 bases and J 1 base; bases outside gene matches: 2.

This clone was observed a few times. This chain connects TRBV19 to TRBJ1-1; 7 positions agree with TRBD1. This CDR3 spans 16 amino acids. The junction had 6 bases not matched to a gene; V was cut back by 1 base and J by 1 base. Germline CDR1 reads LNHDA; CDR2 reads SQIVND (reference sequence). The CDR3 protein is CASSIVRGGENTEAFF. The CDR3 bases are TGTGCCAGTAGTATAGTGAGAGGGGGCGAGAACACTGAAGCTTTCTTT.

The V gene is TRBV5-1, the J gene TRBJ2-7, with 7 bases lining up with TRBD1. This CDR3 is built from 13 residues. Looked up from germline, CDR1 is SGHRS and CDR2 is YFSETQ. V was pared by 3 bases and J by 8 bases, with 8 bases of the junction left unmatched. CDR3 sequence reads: CASSSEGARQQYF. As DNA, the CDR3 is TGCGCCAGCAGCTCCGAGGGGGCTAGGCAGCAGTACTTC.

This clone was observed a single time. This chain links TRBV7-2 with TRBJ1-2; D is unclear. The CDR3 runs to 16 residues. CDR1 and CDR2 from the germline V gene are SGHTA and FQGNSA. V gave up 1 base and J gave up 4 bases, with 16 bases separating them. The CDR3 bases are TGTGCCAGCAGCTTAGATCCCGGAAATCGAGTCTATGGCTACACCTTC. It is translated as CASSLDPGNRVYGYTF.